This TCR beta chain was identified during a study of shared clonotypes between healthy human individuals. In the study overall: Serving as donors were a couple of women and three men, whose ages spanned 18 to 49. Plates per donor: three CD4 naive, three CD4 memory, two CD8 naive, one CD8 memory. Study-wide points: A generally larger estimated richness was seen in naive subsets than in memory subsets. The study drew on few donors, limiting represented genetic and exposure-history diversity.

This clone was counted once. Its cognate antigen is unknown. V shed 5 bases and J 0 bases; nucleotides not matched to a gene: 4. Germline V gene lookup returns CDR1 SGHRS and CDR2 YFSETQ. CDR3 length equals 14 residues. Clones were read by immunoSEQ multiplex PCR, and TCRdb kept only the in-frame ones, dropping some. The top ten hold 0.05% to 0.07% of the sample, which has around 550,000 clones, 90% to 97% seen once. The receptor was isolated from a woman aged 25 to 39 in good health. This rearrangement joins TRBV5-1 to TRBJ1-1, with 7 bases matching TRBD1. Sequencing was carried out using naive CD4+ T cells sorted from blood. Indicated subset: CD45RA+ positively selected. CDR3 DNA: TGCGCCAGCAGACTGGGACAGTTGAACACTGAAGCTTTCTTT. Translated, it gives CASRLGQLNTEAFF.